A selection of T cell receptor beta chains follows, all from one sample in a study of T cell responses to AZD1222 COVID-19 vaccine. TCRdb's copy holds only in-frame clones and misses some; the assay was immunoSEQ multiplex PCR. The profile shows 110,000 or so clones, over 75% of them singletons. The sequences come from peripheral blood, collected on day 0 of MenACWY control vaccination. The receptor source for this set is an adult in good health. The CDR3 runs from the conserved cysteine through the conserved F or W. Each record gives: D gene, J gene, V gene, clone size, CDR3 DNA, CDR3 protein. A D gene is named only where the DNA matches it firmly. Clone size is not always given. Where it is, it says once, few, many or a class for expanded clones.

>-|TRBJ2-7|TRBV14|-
TGTGCCAGCAGCCAAGATTTCGCCCTCGGCTCCTACGAGCAGTACTTC
CASSQDFALGSYEQYF
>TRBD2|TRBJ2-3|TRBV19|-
TGTGCCAGTACCGCTGGTGGGCGGGGGGCCGCAGATACGCAGTATTTT
CASTAGGRGAADTQYF
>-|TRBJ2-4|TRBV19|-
TGTGCCAGTAGTATCCCCGGCAGGTCAGCCAAAAACATTCAGTACTTC
CASSIPGRSAKNIQYF
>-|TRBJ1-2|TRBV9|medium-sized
TGTGCCAGCAGTAAGGACACGTTCGATGGCTACACCTTC
CASSKDTFDGYTF
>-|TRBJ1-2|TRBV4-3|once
TGCGCCAGCAGCCAAGATGGAGACAGCTATGGCTACACCTTC
CASSQDGDSYGYTF
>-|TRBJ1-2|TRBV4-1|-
TGCGCCAGCAGCCAAGAAGGCAGGGACTCTTTGGGCTACACCTTC
CASSQEGRDSLGYTF
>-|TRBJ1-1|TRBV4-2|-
TGTGCCAGCAGCTCCGCCCGGGGTGCTGAAGCTTTCTTT
CASSSARGAEAFF
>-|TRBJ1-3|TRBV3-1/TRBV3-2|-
TGTGCCAGCAGCCCAGGCCTAGCTGGAAACACCATATATTTT
CASSPGLAGNTIYF
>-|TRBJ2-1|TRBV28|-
TGTGCCAGCAGTTTTTCGGGAGTGTCCTACAATGAGCAGTTCTTC
CASSFSGVSYNEQFF
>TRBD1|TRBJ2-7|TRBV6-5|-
TGTGCCAGCAGTTACTCGATGGGGACAGGGGGCATCGAGCAGTACTTC
CASSYSMGTGGIEQYF
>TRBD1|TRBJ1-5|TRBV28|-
TGTGCCAGCAGTTCCTTGACAGGGGGAAATCAGCCCCAGCATTTT
CASSSLTGGNQPQHF
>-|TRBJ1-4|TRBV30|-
TGTGCCTGGGATGGTGCAGGCGAACTGTTTTTT
CAWDGAGELFF
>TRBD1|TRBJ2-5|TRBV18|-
TGTGCCAGCTCACCAGGGGCAACAGGGGTAGAGACCCAGTACTTC
CASSPGATGVETQYF
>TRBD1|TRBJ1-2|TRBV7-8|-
TGTGCCAGCAGCCATGTCATCCGGGGACAGCCGGGAGGCTACACCTTC
CASSHVIRGQPGGYTF
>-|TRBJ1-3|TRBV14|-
TGTGCCAGCAGCCAAGTTCGGAGGCCCAACTCTGGAAACACCATATATTTT
CASSQVRRPNSGNTIYF
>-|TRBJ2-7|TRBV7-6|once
TGTGCCAGCAGCCACGCCGGGCCAGGGGACTACGAGCAGTACTTC
CASSHAGPGDYEQYF
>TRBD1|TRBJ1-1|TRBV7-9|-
TGTGCCAGCAGCCTACAGGGGTTCGGTGAAGCTTTCTTT
CASSLQGFGEAFF